This TCR beta chain was sequenced during a study of cytomegalovirus exposure and HLA in healthy donors. Study information: The platform used for the 100 to 150 validation repertoires matched that of the approximately 620 first-cohort repertoires, a later analysis reported.

The V end lost 3 bases, the J end lost 6 bases, and 12 bases lay between the germline ends. The CDR3 length is 13 residues. CDR1 is SGHTA and CDR2 is FQGTGA in the germline V gene. Concerning this clone itself: Its antigen remains unknown.

Clones were read by immunoSEQ multiplex PCR, and TCRdb kept only the in-frame ones, dropping some. This sample has tens of thousands of clones, with less than 95% found just once. General study results and limits: Most TCR sequences were rare, but some public TCRs occurred in many donors.

The chain recombines TRBV7-3 with TRBJ2-7, with D perhaps matching TRBD1 (5 bases). Sequenced sample: PBMCs. The sequence was obtained from a woman between 18 and 30 years old in good health and CMV-seropositive. The CDR3 protein is CASSFSGSGEQYF. DNA for the CDR3: TGTGCCAGCAGCTTTTCAGGGTCCGGCGAGCAGTACTTC.